This T cell receptor beta chain was sequenced during a study of Graves' ophthalmopathy and Graves' hyperthyroidism. Whole-study context: Before any treatment, peripheral blood was taken at the initial diagnosis.

Amplification of the TCR beta CDR3 regions used RNA transcripts (as template). In the first round, RT-PCR was carried out with HTBI primers, and a multiplex PCR formed the second round. TCRdb itself ran the multiplex PCR reads through MiXCR, one entry per CDR3 protein. Among about 420,000 distinct CDR3 sequences listed, about 21% were seen once. The CDR3 extends over 15 amino acids. The junction had 1 base not matched to a gene; V was cut back by 3 bases and J by 3 bases. Germline V gives CDR1 KGHSH, CDR2 LQKENI. This clonotype was seen at least ten times. Sequencing was done on a sample of peripheral blood. The chain recombines TRBV18 with TRBJ2-7, with TRBD2 identical over 14 bases. This TCR was sampled from a young woman with stable Graves' hyperthyroidism. DNA for the CDR3: TGTGCCAGCTCACCGGGACTAGCGGGGGACTACGAGCAGTACTTC. Translated, it gives CASSPGLAGDYEQYF.